This is a list of T cell receptor beta chains from one sample in a study of Ad26.COV2.S vaccination and SARS-CoV-2 variants. The protocol was immunoSEQ multiplex PCR, while the TCRdb copy is restricted to in-frame clones and leaves out a portion. The sample includes more than 300,000 clones, 85% seen only once; the top ten take 2.1%. The sample consisted of peripheral blood, taken in a trial of Ad26.COV2.S vaccine versus placebo. The receptors come from a person aged 18-60 years who received the Ad26.COV2.S COVID-19 vaccine or a placebo. Both conserved end residues are part of each CDR3. A D gene is named only where the DNA matches it firmly. The size of a clone is reported for some rows only, either as once, few or many, or as a class for expanded clones.

TGCGCCAGCAGCACCCACACAGATACGCAGTATTTT | CASSTHTDTQYF | TRBV5-1 | few | TRBJ2-3 | -
TGTGCCAGCAGTACCAACCGGGGAAGCACTGAAGCTTTCTTT | CASSTNRGSTEAFF | TRBV6-5 | - | TRBJ1-1 | -
TGTGCCAGTAGCGGGGCGCTTTTAATGGGTGAGCAGTTCTTC | CASSGALLMGEQFF | TRBV19 | - | TRBJ2-1 | -
TGTGCCAGCAGCCCCTCGGGGCCCGGGGCCAACGTCCTGACTTTC | CASSPSGPGANVLTF | TRBV5-4 | - | TRBJ2-6 | -
TGCAGCGTCCAGGATCGAGAGACCCAGTACTTC | CSVQDRETQYF | TRBV20-1 | - | TRBJ2-5 | -
TGTGCCAGCAGCTCCATGGGGCGGGGGGCCCAAGAGACCCAGTACTTC | CASSSMGRGAQETQYF | TRBV7-2 | - | TRBJ2-5 | TRBD2
TGCGCCAGCAGCCGACAGCTACAAGAGACCCAGTACTTC | CASSRQLQETQYF | TRBV5-1 | - | TRBJ2-5 | -
TGTGCCAGCAGTGACCGCGACACGGGTGGTGGCTACACCTTC | CASSDRDTGGGYTF | TRBV6-1 | - | TRBJ1-2 | -
TGTGCCAGCTCCCTGACACCAGACACGCAGTATTTT | CASSLTPDTQYF | TRBV18 | - | TRBJ2-3 | -
TGTGCCTGGAAACCGCTTACGAATGAAAAACTGTTTTTT | CAWKPLTNEKLFF | TRBV30 | - | TRBJ1-4 | -
TGCAGCGTTGATAAGGCAGAGAACTATGGCTACACCTTC | CSVDKAENYGYTF | TRBV29-1 | - | TRBJ1-2 | -
TGTGCCAGCAGCTTTATAAGGGGCAGTGAGCAGTTCTTC | CASSFIRGSEQFF | TRBV7-9 | few | TRBJ2-1 | -
TGTGCCTGGAATCGGGACAGGGGCGCGAAGGAGCAGTTCTTC | CAWNRDRGAKEQFF | TRBV30 | - | TRBJ2-1 | TRBD1
TGTGCCAGCGTAGATGGGGGACTAGCGGGGGACGAACTGGAGAATGAGCAGTTCTTC | CASVDGGLAGDELENEQFF | TRBV2 | - | TRBJ2-1 | TRBD2
TGTGCCAGCAGCACCCTGACAGGGAGGCGGTTGGATGAGCAGTTCTTC | CASSTLTGRRLDEQFF | TRBV11-2 | few | TRBJ2-1 | -
TGTGCCAGTAGTGCTCAGCGGGTAAGTCCCAATCAGCCCCAGCATTTT | CASSAQRVSPNQPQHF | TRBV19 | - | TRBJ1-5 | -
TGTGCCAGCAGTGGACGAACTAGCGGGGGCTATGTTTCAGATACGCAGTATTTT | CASSGRTSGGYVSDTQYF | TRBV27 | few | TRBJ2-3 | TRBD2
TGTGCCAGCAGCGCGACACCTCATGGGACAGATACGCAGTATTTT | CASSATPHGTDTQYF | TRBV9 | - | TRBJ2-3 | -
TGCGCCAGCACCCGCAGAGGAGCGGGGGGGGAGACCCAGTACTTC | CASTRRGAGGETQYF | TRBV5-1 | - | TRBJ2-5 | TRBD2
TGTGCCAGCAGCCAAGATGGCGCGAGTTTGTGCACCTTC | CASSQDGASLCTF | TRBV3-1/TRBV3-2 | - | TRBJ1-2 | -
TGTGCCAGCAGCTCCACGTCCCCGGGGATAAATGAAAAACTGTTTTTT | CASSSTSPGINEKLFF | TRBV7-9 | - | TRBJ1-4 | -
TGTGCCGTCATTTGGGCAAGACAGGGGGTAAATAACTATGGCTACACCTTC | CAVIWARQGVNNYGYTF | TRBV28 | - | TRBJ1-2 | TRBD1
TGTGCCAGCAGTGAAGCGCTTCTAGGACTAGCGGGGGGGTTGTACAATGAGCAGTTCTTC | CASSEALLGLAGGLYNEQFF | TRBV2 | - | TRBJ2-1 | TRBD2
TGTGCCAGCAGCTCTCCGGGACAGCCAACTGAAGCTTTCTTT | CASSSPGQPTEAFF | TRBV11-3 | few | TRBJ1-1 | TRBD1
TGCGCCAGCAGCTCGGACAGGGGGCCCACCGGGGAGCTGTTTTTT | CASSSDRGPTGELFF | TRBV5-1 | - | TRBJ2-2 | TRBD1
TGTGCCAGCAGTTTACCCAGGGCAAACACCGGGGAGCTGTTTTTT | CASSLPRANTGELFF | TRBV28 | - | TRBJ2-2 | -
TGTGCCAGCAGTCCTTCCGACAGCCTTACCTACGAGCAGTACTTC | CASSPSDSLTYEQYF | TRBV27 | - | TRBJ2-7 | -